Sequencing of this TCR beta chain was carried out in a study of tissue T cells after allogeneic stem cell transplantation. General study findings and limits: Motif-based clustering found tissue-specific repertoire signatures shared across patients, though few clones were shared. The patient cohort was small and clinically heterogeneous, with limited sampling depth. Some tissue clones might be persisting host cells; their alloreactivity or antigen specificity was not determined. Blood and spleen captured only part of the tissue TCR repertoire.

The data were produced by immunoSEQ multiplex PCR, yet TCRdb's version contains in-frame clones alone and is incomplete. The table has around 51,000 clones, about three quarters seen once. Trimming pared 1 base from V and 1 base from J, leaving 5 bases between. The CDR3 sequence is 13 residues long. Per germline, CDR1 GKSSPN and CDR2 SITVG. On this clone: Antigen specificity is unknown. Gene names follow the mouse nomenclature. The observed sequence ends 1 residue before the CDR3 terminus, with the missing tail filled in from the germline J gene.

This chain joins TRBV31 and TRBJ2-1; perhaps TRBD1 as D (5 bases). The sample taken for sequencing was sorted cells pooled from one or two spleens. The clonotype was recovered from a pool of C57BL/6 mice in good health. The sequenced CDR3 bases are TGTGCCTGGAGTCAGGGGAACTATGCTGAGCAGTTC. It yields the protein CAWSQGNYAEQF. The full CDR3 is CAWSQGNYAEQFF.